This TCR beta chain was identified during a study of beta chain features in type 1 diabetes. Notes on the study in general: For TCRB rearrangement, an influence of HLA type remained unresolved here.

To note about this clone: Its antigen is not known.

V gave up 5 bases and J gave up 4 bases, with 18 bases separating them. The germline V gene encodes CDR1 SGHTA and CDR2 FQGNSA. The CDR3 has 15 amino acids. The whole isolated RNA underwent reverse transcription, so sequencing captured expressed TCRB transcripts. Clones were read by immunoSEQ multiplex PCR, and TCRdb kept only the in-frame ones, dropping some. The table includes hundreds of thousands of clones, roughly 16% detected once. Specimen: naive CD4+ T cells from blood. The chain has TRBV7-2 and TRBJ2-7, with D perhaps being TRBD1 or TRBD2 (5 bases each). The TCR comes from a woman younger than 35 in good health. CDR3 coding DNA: TGTGCCAGCAGCCAAGCGTTGGGACGGGATTACGAGCAGTACTTC. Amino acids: CASSQALGRDYEQYF.